This T cell receptor (beta chain) was found in a study of blood T cell repertoires in COVID-19 (TCRdb year 2020). At the level of the whole study: Samples covering the acute and convalescent phases of COVID-19 were provided by collaborators in the United States, Italy and Spain. The prospective study material was composed of cDNA or gDNA derived from T cells, B-cell-depleted T cells, or PBMCs. The dataset comprised deeply sampled blood TCRbeta repertoires from subjects exposed to, actively infected with, or recovered from COVID-19. The repertoires were released in a freely available public database meant as a resource for research on the immune response to SARS-CoV-2. The samples were drawn from the first 160 participants of the ongoing ImmuneRACE study and from 1,254 subjects provided by 6 global collaborators. The sample metadata nearly always contained a de-identified subject ID, COVID-19 status, age in years and sex. Where HLA class I and class II types were available, the types were taken from metadata supplied by the sample provider, not from assay-based typing. Here is what the overall study found, with its caveats: How much clinical and demographic metadata was included differed by source and by participant, and the metadata was provided uncurated.

From V the trimming removes 3 bases and from J it removes 0 bases, while the gene matches leave 9 bases of the junction unaccounted for. There are 17 amino acids in the CDR3, from cysteine to phenylalanine inclusive. The kept DNA is CDR3 alone, 51 bases in frame from the first base. Based on the germline V gene, the CDR1 and CDR2 sequences are LGHNA and YNFKEQ. As regards this clone: No cognate antigen has been identified for it. Per-base quality was not reported, and no clone a single base away is much larger than it.

In the prospective study, participants were roughly 18 to 95 years old, resided in 25 or so geographic areas of the United States, and were enrolled through a virtual design. To assign participants to cohorts, the prospective study relied on clinical history that participants themselves reported in a screening survey and a study questionnaire. For ImmuneRACE Cohort 3, a participant was defined as recovered based on two consecutive negative NP/OP PCR tests, clearance by a healthcare professional, or resolution of symptoms. In the prospective study, mobile phlebotomists collected whole blood, serum and a nasopharyngeal or oropharyngeal swab from each participant. Additional blood draws and questionnaires over a roughly two-month period could optionally be provided by prospective study participants. Before DNA extraction, blood samples from the prospective study were shipped at room temperature or frozen.

The immunoSEQ Assay, a bias-controlled multiplex PCR, was used to amplify TCRbeta CDR3 regions from genomic DNA. Turning to the authors' computational methods: The number of nucleated cells in each sample was estimated by amplification of reference gene primers within the assay. To quantify the absolute abundance of each unique TCRbeta CDR3 rearrangement, sequence reads were collapsed and filtered. For each sample, productive Simpson clonality was calculated by taking the square root of Simpson's diversity index across productive rearrangements. In TCRdb, the immuneACCESS table is reduced to in-frame sequences with V and J assigned. These tables do not hold every clone; where another copy was compared, an unresolved V gene accounts for under half, and the others remain unexplained. D and trimming come from the DNA, and the V and J calls and clone size come from that table. Recorded for this sample are about 250,000 clones; about 85% of them occurred a single time. The ten largest clones represent about 3% of the sample.

This clonotype was sampled from a woman aged 45-65 years who had recovered from COVID-19. The sequencing input was PBMCs or T cells enriched from blood (not recorded which). The chain is encoded by TRBV4-2 joined to TRBJ2-7, with 9 bases in between that match TRBD2. The DNA sequence is given as TGTGCCAGCAGCCAGGAAGTTAGCGGGGGCAGCTCCTACGAGCAGTACTTC. The resulting protein is CASSQEVSGGSSYEQYF.